Each of the 15 T cell receptor beta chains below was sequenced from the same sample in a study of cytomegalovirus exposure and HLA in healthy donors. The PCR made use of 60 Vbeta and 13 Jbeta primers. TCRdb keeps only in-frame clones here, not all; method: immunoSEQ multiplex PCR. The sample has roughly 80,000 clones; 77% are singletons. The specimen was PBMCs. The origin of the receptors is a middle-aged man in good health and CMV-seropositive.

J is TRBJ2-1 and V is TRBV11-2; possibly TRBD2 for D (6 bases). CDR1 and CDR2 (germline): SGHAT, FQNNGV. This CDR3 has 12 amino acids. V dropped 5 bases and J dropped 7 bases, with 9 bases sitting between them. CDR3 sequence reads: CASSASGNEQFF. For the CDR3, the DNA is TGTGCCAGCAGCGCCAGCGGGAATGAGCAGTTCTTC.

Notes on this clone: An end of the junction does not agree with germline; a read error may underlie this. The CDR3 is CSASYSGTRCF. Written as DNA, the CDR3 is TGCAGTGCTTCGTACTCCGGGACTAGATGCTTC. The chain joins TRBV20-1 to TRBJ2-7; 8 bases fit TRBD2. The CDR3 is made up of 11 amino acids. Germline V gene sequence: CDR1 DFQATT, CDR2 SNEGSKA (reference sequence).

The gene calls are TRBV6-5 and TRBJ2-3, with a tentative D call TRBD1 (6 bases). From germline, CDR1 is MNHEY and CDR2 SVGAGI. With 6 bases removed from V and 2 bases from J, the gap between germline ends came to 12 bases. The CDR3 spans 14 residues. CDR3 protein: CASSQTGNTDTQYF. The CDR3, as DNA: TGTGCCAGCAGCCAAACAGGGAACACAGATACGCAGTATTTT.

The rearrangement links TRBV27 to TRBJ2-7, with 8 positions matching TRBD1. J was trimmed by 4 bases and V by 5 bases; bases with no gene match: 10. This CDR3 comprises 15 residues. In germline, CDR1 is MNHEY, CDR2 SMNVEV (reference sequence). CDR3 nucleotide sequence: TGTGCCAGCAGTCCCCCCCGGACAGGGCCATACGAGCAGTACTTC. This gives the protein CASSPPRTGPYEQYF.

The V call is TRBV27, the J call TRBJ2-3, with 7 bases aligning to TRBD2. Trimming cost V 2 bases and J 4 bases; bases outside gene matches: 12. Germline-derived CDR1 and CDR2 are MNHEY and SMNVEV (reference sequence). The CDR3 is made up of 17 amino acids. This chain's CDR3 is CASSLVLQRDWPDTQYF. The CDR3 DNA sequence: TGTGCCAGCAGTTTAGTCTTGCAGCGGGATTGGCCAGATACGCAGTATTTT.

The rearrangement uses TRBV7-9 and TRBJ2-7, with TRBD2 matching over 8 bases. CDR1 is SEHNR, CDR2 FQNEAQ, per germline (reference sequence). The CDR3 is 14 residues long. The V and J ends lost 5 bases and 3 bases, in that order; junction bases with no gene match: 6. In DNA form, the CDR3 reads TGTGCCAGCAGCCGCCAGGGACTAGGCTACGAGCAGTACTTC. Its protein is CASSRQGLGYEQYF. Together with reference TRBV7-9 and TRBJ2-7, the CDR3 gives the full variable domain: DTGVSQNPRHKITKRGQNVTFRCDPISEHNRLYWYRQTLGQGPEFLTYFQNEAQLEKSRLLSDRFSAERPKGSFSTLEIQRTEQGDSAMYLCASSRQGLGYEQYFGPGTRLTVT.

The chain uses TRBV25-1 and TRBJ1-2; D is ambiguous. The germline V and J ends were trimmed by 4 bases and 4 bases, with 4 bases remaining between them. The V gene's germline CDR1 is MGHDK and CDR2 SYGVNS. CDR3 length: 11 residues. The CDR3 spells CASSAGYGYTF. As DNA, the CDR3 is TGTGCCAGCAGTGCCGGCTATGGCTACACCTTC.

The rearrangement joins TRBV30 to TRBJ1-1; D ambiguous. CDR1 and CDR2 from the germline V gene are GTSNPN and SVGIG (reference sequence). The CDR3 contains 13 residues. V was clipped by 2 bases and J by 6 bases, with 13 bases between them. The DNA for the CDR3 is TGTGCCTGGAGTTTTTACCACGGGTCTGAAGCTTTCTTT. Its protein is CAWSFYHGSEAFF.

The chain recombines TRBV27 with TRBJ2-1, with 8 bases that match TRBD2. Germline CDR1 is MNHEY and CDR2 is SMNVEV (reference sequence). Germline trimming cut 5 bases from V and 3 bases from J; bases unmatched to any gene: 6. The CDR3 has 15 amino acids. CDR3 nucleotide sequence: TGTGCCAGCAGTGGCCCCGGGACTAGCTACAATGAGCAGTTCTTC. This codes for CASSGPGTSYNEQFF.

The rearrangement uses TRBV30 and TRBJ1-3, with TRBD1 matching 7 bases. CDR1 is GTSNPN and CDR2 is SVGIG in the germline V gene (reference sequence). This CDR3 contains 14 residues. V dropped 5 bases and J dropped 3; count of bases not matched to a gene: 7. The DNA of the CDR3 is TGTGCCTGGGAGAAAGGGGGCGTTGGAAACACCATATATTTT. This sequence encodes CAWEKGGVGNTIYF. Filled out from reference TRBV30 and TRBJ1-3, the complete variable domain reads SQTIHQWPATLVQPVGSPLSLECTVEGTSNPNLYWYRQAAGRGLQLLFYSVGIGQISSEVPQNLSASRPQDRQFILSSKKLLLSDSGFYLCAWEKGGVGNTIYFGEGSWLTVV.

The rearrangement links TRBV7-2 to TRBJ2-5; 9 bases map to TRBD1. V was clipped by 1 base and J by 11 bases; unmatched bases: 11. The CDR3 extends over 15 amino acids. Germline V gene data show CDR1 as SGHTA and CDR2 as FQGNSA. CDR3 DNA sequence: TGTGCCAGCAGCTTAGAAGGACAGGGGATGGGTGGGCAGTACTTC. Encoded protein: CASSLEGQGMGGQYF.

Concerning this clone itself: A junction end diverges from the germline sequence, so it may reflect a read error. The CDR3 loop is CASSYQLAKNSQYF. As DNA, the CDR3 is TGTGCCAGCTCATATCAGCTAGCCAAAAACAGTCAGTACTTC. V gene TRBV18 combines with J gene TRBJ2-4; perhaps TRBD2 as D (5 bases). The CDR3 totals 14 residues. Germline assignment: CDR1 KGHSH and CDR2 LQKENI.

This chain links TRBV6-1 with TRBJ2-7, with D possibly TRBD1 on 5 matching bases. Per germline, CDR1 MNHNS and CDR2 SASEGT. CDR3 length: 14 residues. Trimming took off 8 bases at V and 6 bases at J, with 20 bases between the two ends. CDR3 nucleotides: TGTGCCAGCTGGTCCAGGGCATTGGTGGGCGAGCAGTACTTC. Protein product: CASWSRALVGEQYF.

Worth noting for this clone: The germline gene is not matched at one end of the junction; a read error may be the cause. The chain employs TRBV7-7 and TRBJ2-2, with D unresolved. Germline CDR1 and CDR2: SSHAT and FNYEAQ (reference sequence). The CDR3 contains 15 residues. CDR3 loop: CASSPITRGTGELFF. The CDR3 bases are TGTGCTAGCAGCCCAATTACCAGAGGCACCGGGGAGCTGTTTTTT.

The genes are TRBV13 and TRBJ1-2; D is unresolved. Trimming cost V 2 bases and J 6 bases, with 10 bases left between them. The CDR3 is 13 amino acids. Germline V gene sequence: CDR1 PRHDT, CDR2 FYEKMQ (reference sequence). CDR3 region: CASSLFAGDGYTF. DNA of the CDR3: TGTGCCAGCAGCTTATTCGCGGGAGATGGCTACACCTTC.